The 12 T cell receptor beta chains below were found in one sample sequenced in a study of CD8 T cells in Susac syndrome. The RNA, about 0.45 to 1 ug, was put through reverse transcription using random hexamers. TCRdb independently ran MiXCR on the immunoSEQ multiplex PCR reads; one entry per CDR3 protein. This table has about 280,000 distinct CDR3 sequences, 70% to 90% appearing once. The sequenced material came from CD8+ T cells from PBMCs. These receptor sequences come from a human donor with multiple sclerosis.

The V gene is TRBV7-2, the J gene TRBJ2-1; the D call may be TRBD1 or TRBD2 (5 bases each). The CDR3 is made up of 16 amino acids. Trimming left V 5 bases short and J 4 bases short, with 18 bases between. In germline, CDR1 is SGHTA, CDR2 FQGNSA. CDR3: CASSPLKPGTYNEQFF. The CDR3 bases are TGTGCCAGCAGCCCATTAAAGCCCGGGACGTACAATGAGCAGTTCTTC. Supplemented by reference TRBV7-2 and TRBJ2-1, the full variable domain reads GAGVSQSPSNKVTEKGKDVELRCDPISGHTALYWYRQSLGQGLEFLIYFQGNSAPDKSGLPSDRFSAERTGGSVSTLTIQRTQQEDSAVYLCASSPLKPGTYNEQFFGPGTRLTVL.

As for this clonotype: One end of the junction fails to match germline, which may point to a read error. The rearrangement uses TRBV7-7 and TRBJ2-6, with TRBD1 as a possible D gene (5 bases). CDR3 length: 17 residues. CDR1 and CDR2 from the germline V gene are SSHAT and FNYEAQ (reference sequence). The CDR3 is CASSLSPGPTGANVLTF. DNA for the CDR3: TGTGCTAGCAGCTTATCTCCAGGGCCGACCGGGGCCAACGTCCTGACTTTC.

The V gene is TRBV27, the J gene TRBJ2-1, with D perhaps TRBD2 (5 bases). Trimming shortened V by 3 bases and J by 10 bases, and 13 bases separated the two germline ends. Germline values: CDR1 MNHEY, CDR2 SMNVEV (reference sequence). This CDR3 is 13 amino acids long. The CDR3 DNA is TGTGCCAGCAGTTTCCCAGCCCGAGGGGAGCAGTTCTTC. This codes for CASSFPARGEQFF.

This chain connects TRBV9 to TRBJ2-6; 7 bases fit TRBD2. V was pared by 1 base and J by 3 bases, with 1 base of the junction left unmatched. CDR3 length: 15 amino acids. Germline V CDR1 and CDR2: SGDLS, YYNGEE. CDR3 loop: CASSVTGGGANVLTF. DNA of the CDR3: TGTGCCAGCAGCGTAACGGGAGGTGGGGCCAACGTCCTGACTTTC.

The chain joins TRBV7-9 to TRBJ2-1, with 8 bases lining up with TRBD1. Germline-derived CDR1 and CDR2 are SEHNR and FQNEAQ (reference sequence). V lost 0 bases, J lost 15 bases, and 4 bases stayed unmatched. The CDR3 totals 12 residues. CDR3 loop: CASSLAGDRGFF. In DNA form, the CDR3 reads TGTGCCAGCAGCTTAGCGGGAGACAGGGGGTTCTTC.

This sequence joins TRBV27 and TRBJ2-7, with 8 bases fitting TRBD1. This CDR3 contains 14 residues. The V gene end was trimmed by 3 bases and the J gene end by 6 bases; junction bases not matched to a gene: 7. Germline lookup yields CDR1 MNHEY and CDR2 SMNVEV (reference sequence). The CDR3 loop is CASSFTGGPGEQYF. The DNA for the CDR3 is TGTGCCAGCAGTTTCACAGGGGGACCGGGCGAGCAGTACTTC.

The genes are TRBV29-1 and TRBJ2-1, with 8 bases matching TRBD2. CDR1 SQVTM and CDR2 ANQGSEA come from the germline V gene. Trimming removed 4 bases from V and 2 bases from J; junction bases left unmatched: 7. The CDR3 contains 15 residues. CDR3: CSVVTGRVTYNEQFF. The CDR3 bases are TGCAGCGTTGTTACCGGGAGGGTCACCTACAATGAGCAGTTCTTC.

The chain uses TRBV7-9 and TRBJ1-5, with D unresolved. This CDR3 comprises 15 residues. Trimming shortened V by 1 base and J by 2 bases, and 9 bases separated the two germline ends. Germline V gene data show CDR1 as SEHNR and CDR2 as FQNEAQ (reference sequence). Here the CDR3 DNA reads TGTGCCAGCAGCTTAGTAGGGAAGGGCAATCAGCCCCAGCATTTT. It yields the protein CASSLVGKGNQPQHF.

In this sample, this clonotype turned up a few times. The CDR3 DNA reads as TGCGCCAGCAGCCACCGGGACTCCTCCTACAATGAGCAGTTCTTC. Amino acids: CASSHRDSSYNEQFF. The rearrangement uses TRBV5-1 and TRBJ2-1; D possibly corresponds to TRBD2 (6 bases). CDR1 and CDR2 (germline): SGHRS, YFSETQ. The CDR3 contains 15 residues. With 4 bases removed from V and 0 bases from J, the gap between germline ends came to 11 bases.

The chain joins TRBV3-1 to TRBJ1-2; D uncertain. Germline assignment: CDR1 LGHDT and CDR2 YNNKEL (reference sequence). The CDR3 extends over 12 amino acids. Trimming removed 2 bases from V and 4 bases from J, with 5 bases in between. The CDR3 DNA is TGTGCCAGCAGCCAACCCCCCTATGGCTACACCTTC. It yields the protein CASSQPPYGYTF.

A single count supports this clonotype. The rearrangement uses TRBV11-2 and TRBJ1-2; no definite D call. Germline loops: CDR1 SGHAT, CDR2 FQNNGV. Trimming left V 5 bases short and J 2 bases short, with 12 bases between. The CDR3 sequence is 14 residues long. The CDR3 is CASSHATSNYGYTF. The CDR3 DNA sequence: TGTGCCAGCAGCCACGCTACTTCGAACTATGGCTACACCTTC.

The gene calls are TRBV11-2 and TRBJ2-1, with D unresolved. The CDR3 is 13 residues long. The V gene lost 7 bases and the J gene lost 6 bases, with 13 bases spanning the gap. Germline-derived CDR1 and CDR2 are SGHAT and FQNNGV. CDR3 in DNA: TGTGCCAGCAACGATCGGACCCCCAATGAGCAGTTCTTC. Translation gives CASNDRTPNEQFF.